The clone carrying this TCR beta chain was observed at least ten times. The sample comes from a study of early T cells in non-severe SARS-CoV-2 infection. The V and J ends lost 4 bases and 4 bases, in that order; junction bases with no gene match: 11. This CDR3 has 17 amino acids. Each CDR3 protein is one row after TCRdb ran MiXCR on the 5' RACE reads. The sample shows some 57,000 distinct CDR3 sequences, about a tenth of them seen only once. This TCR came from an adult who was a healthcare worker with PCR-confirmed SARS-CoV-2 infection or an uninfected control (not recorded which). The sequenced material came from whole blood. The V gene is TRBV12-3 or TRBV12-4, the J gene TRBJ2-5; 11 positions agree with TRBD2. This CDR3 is CASSSPLSGGALETQYF. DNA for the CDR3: TGTGCCAGCAGTTCCCCCCTTAGCGGGGGGGCCTTAGAGACCCAGTACTTC.